What follows are 8 T cell receptor beta chains derived from one specimen sequenced in a study of blood T cell repertoires in COVID-19. This table comes from immunoSEQ multiplex PCR, and its TCRdb copy is limited to in-frame clones, with some not included. The sample consists of about 130,000 clones, approximately 83% of them appearing once. The sample taken for sequencing was peripheral blood. The receptors stem from a woman in her forties or fifties who had recovered from COVID-19.

This clone has more than one count but fewer than ten. The sample contains more than one DNA sequence encoding this CDR3. The chain links TRBV2 to TRBJ2-2; D gene ambiguous. Trimming took off 4 bases at V and 1 base at J, with 7 bases between the two ends. Germline assignment: CDR1 SNHLY and CDR2 FYNNEI. The CDR3 totals 14 residues. CDR3 in amino acids: CASSVRGNTGELFF. The DNA of the CDR3 is TGTGCCAGCAGTGTTCGAGGGAACACCGGGGAGCTGTTTTTT.

This clone has more than one count but fewer than ten. The chain employs TRBV2 and TRBJ2-4; 9 bases are a match to TRBD1. The CDR3 runs 14 residues. The germline V gene encodes CDR1 SNHLY and CDR2 FYNNEI. The ends lost 1 base at V and 12 bases at J; junction bases unmatched: 7. The CDR3 loop is CASSEGPGQGNQYF. The CDR3 DNA follows: TGTGCCAGCAGTGAAGGTCCGGGACAGGGCAATCAGTACTTC.

This chain uses TRBV28 with TRBJ2-2; 9 bases are a match to TRBD1. The CDR3 is 16 amino acids. The J segment lost 8 bases and the V segment lost 7 bases, leaving 14 bases of the junction unmatched. Germline V gene sequence: CDR1 MDHEN, CDR2 SYDVKM. In DNA, the CDR3 is TGTGCCAGCAATGAGGGACAGGGCTCTTATCTGGGGGAGCTGTTTTTT. This encodes CASNEGQGSYLGELFF.

This rearrangement joins TRBV25-1 to TRBJ2-1, with 9 bases aligning to TRBD2. With 6 bases clipped from V and 6 bases from J, the junction kept 12 bases outside the gene matches. The CDR3 totals 16 residues. Germline V gene data show CDR1 as MGHDK and CDR2 as SYGVNS. The CDR3 sequence is CASRDRSGRLGNEQFF. The CDR3 nucleotides are TGTGCCAGCAGGGACCGTAGCGGGAGACTCGGCAATGAGCAGTTCTTC.

J is TRBJ2-2 and V is TRBV5-4, with 14 positions matching TRBD2. This CDR3 is 16 amino acids long. V dropped 5 bases and J dropped 4; count of bases not matched to a gene: 4. Germline V gene data show CDR1 as SGHNT and CDR2 as YYREEE (reference sequence). In nucleotides, the CDR3 is TGTGCCAGCAGGAAGGGACTAGCGGGAGTCACCGGGGAGCTGTTTTTT. It translates to CASRKGLAGVTGELFF. The full variable domain, completed using reference TRBV5-4 and TRBJ2-2, is ETGVTQSPTHLIKTRGQQVTLRCSSQSGHNTVSWYQQALGQGPQFIFQYYREEENGRGNFPPRFSGLQFPNYSSELNVNALELDDSALYLCASRKGLAGVTGELFFGEGSRLTVL.

V usage is TRBV30 and J usage is TRBJ1-2; the D gene is possibly TRBD1 (5 bases). Per germline, CDR1 GTSNPN and CDR2 SVGIG (reference sequence). CDR3 length: 13 residues. V was shortened by 1 base and J by 4 bases, with 10 bases between the two germline ends. CDR3 protein: CAWSGQGAYGYTF. CDR3 DNA: TGTGCCTGGAGTGGGCAGGGCGCCTATGGCTACACCTTC.

V gene TRBV19 combines with J gene TRBJ2-3; possible D gene TRBD2, 6 bases. In germline, CDR1 is LNHDA, CDR2 SQIVND (reference sequence). The ends were cut back, 6 bases at V and 2 bases at J, with 12 bases in the middle. This CDR3 is 14 amino acids long. CDR3 in amino acids: CASRAGLVTDTQYF. DNA for the CDR3: TGTGCCAGTAGGGCGGGACTCGTCACAGATACGCAGTATTTT.

This chain connects TRBV4-1 to TRBJ2-1, with 9 bases that match TRBD2. Germline V gene data show CDR1 as MGHRA and CDR2 as YSYEKL. The CDR3 totals 16 residues. Germline trimming cut 5 bases from V and 2 bases from J; bases unmatched to any gene: 7. The CDR3 loop is CASSSSGRSTYNEQFF. DNA of the CDR3: TGCGCCAGCAGCTCCAGCGGGAGGTCAACCTACAATGAGCAGTTCTTC.